The 26 T cell receptor beta chains presented below share a single source sample, sequenced in a study of T-cell memory formation after mild COVID-19. Via MiXCR, TCRdb re-called the 5' RACE reads, giving one row per CDR3 protein. The sample has about 240,000 distinct CDR3 sequences; around 10% are singletons. The sequenced sample consisted of PBMCs or a T cell subset sorted from them (not recorded which). The source is a young man who had mild COVID-19 (a few samples of this study predate the infection). Cell type and time point are not known.

This clonotype was observed many times. The V and J genes are TRBV6-5 and TRBJ2-3; the match to TRBD1 covers 9 bases. Germline assignment: CDR1 MNHEY and CDR2 SVGAGI. The CDR3 is 14 residues long. J was trimmed by 6 bases and V by 4 bases; bases with no gene match: 5. DNA of the CDR3: TGTGCCAGCAGTTTACAACAGGGGGCGGATACGCAGTATTTT. Translating it yields CASSLQQGADTQYF.

The V gene is TRBV4-3, the J gene TRBJ2-5, with 9 bases aligning to TRBD1. V was clipped by 0 bases and J by 7 bases; unmatched bases: 6. Germline V gives CDR1 LGHNA, CDR2 YSLEER. CDR3 length: 15 residues. CDR3 amino acids: CASSQEDRGSVTQYF. In nucleotides, the CDR3 is TGCGCCAGCAGCCAAGAAGACAGGGGGTCCGTGACCCAGTACTTC.

V gene TRBV12-3 or TRBV12-4 combines with J gene TRBJ1-6; D possibly corresponds to TRBD1 (5 bases). The CDR3 has 14 amino acids. V was pared by 3 bases and J by 9 bases, with 12 bases between. The CDR3 spells CASSFGAPISPLHF. Here the CDR3 DNA reads TGTGCCAGCAGTTTCGGGGCCCCGATTTCACCCCTCCACTTT.

In this sample, this clonotype turned up a few times. The chain joins TRBV2 to TRBJ1-5; D gene unclear. Germline V gives CDR1 SNHLY, CDR2 FYNNEI. V was clipped by 7 bases and J by 4 bases, with 11 bases between them. The CDR3 is 13 residues long. The CDR3 here is CASNWGLNQPQHF. The CDR3 nucleotides are TGTGCCAGCAATTGGGGATTGAATCAGCCCCAGCATTTT.

This clonotype was seen at least ten times. The J gene is TRBJ1-1, the V gene TRBV25-1, with a weak D call TRBD1 (6 bases). CDR1 is MGHDK, CDR2 SYGVNS, per germline. This CDR3 is 13 amino acids long. The V end was cut by 4 bases, the J end by 10 bases, with 16 bases between. CDR3 loop: CASSGHLDSRAFF. In nucleotides, the CDR3 is TGTGCCAGCAGTGGCCACCTGGACAGTCGAGCTTTCTTT.

V usage is TRBV3-1 and J usage is TRBJ2-3; no clear D gene. V lost 1 base and J 8 bases, leaving 13 bases between the germline ends. CDR1 LGHDT and CDR2 YNNKEL come from the germline V gene (reference sequence). The CDR3 covers 14 residues. The CDR3 DNA reads TGTGCCAGCAGCCAAGTGATTGGTGATGGTACGCAGTATTTT. Encoded protein: CASSQVIGDGTQYF.

The gene calls are TRBV20-1 and TRBJ2-4; a possible D gene is TRBD1 (5 bases). V shed 3 bases and J shed 8 bases, with 11 bases lying between them. Germline-derived CDR1 and CDR2 are DFQATT and SNEGSKA (reference sequence). The CDR3 runs to 12 residues. This CDR3 reads CSASPRADIQYF. CDR3 nucleotides: TGCAGTGCTAGCCCCAGGGCGGACATTCAGTACTTC.

This clonotype was seen more than once but under ten times. The CDR3 here is CASSGRTGRTSTDTQYF. In DNA form, the CDR3 reads TGTGCCAGCAGCGGCCGGACAGGTCGTACTAGCACAGATACGCAGTATTTT. The V gene is TRBV7-2, the J gene TRBJ2-3; 7 positions match TRBD1. With 5 bases clipped from V and 0 bases from J, the junction kept 11 bases outside the gene matches. The CDR3 has 17 residues. Germline V gene data show CDR1 as SGHTA and CDR2 as FQGNSA. The full variable domain, rest sourced from reference TRBV7-2 and TRBJ2-3, is GAGVSQSPSNKVTEKGKDVELRCDPISGHTALYWYRQSLGQGLEFLIYFQGNSAPDKSGLPSDRFSAERTGGSVSTLTIQRTQQEDSAVYLCASSGRTGRTSTDTQYFGPGTRLTVL.

The DNA for the CDR3 is TGCAGTGCTCCAGCAGGGTCCAACTATGGCTACACCTTC. It yields the protein CSAPAGSNYGYTF. The chain uses TRBV20-1 and TRBJ1-2; D is possibly TRBD1 (5 bases). Germline V CDR1 and CDR2: DFQATT, SNEGSKA (reference sequence). The CDR3 has 13 amino acids. V was shortened by 5 bases and J by 2 bases, with 12 bases between the two germline ends.

This clonotype has ten or more counts. The chain is built from TRBV12-3 or TRBV12-4 and TRBJ1-2; D might be TRBD1 (6 bases). Trimming removed 2 bases at V and 8 bases at J, with 12 bases between. This CDR3 is 13 amino acids long. The CDR3 region is CASSLRGAQGYTF. CDR3 nucleotides: TGTGCCAGCAGTTTAAGGGGGGCGCAAGGCTACACCTTC.

The chain joins TRBV5-1 to TRBJ2-1; 9 nucleotides align to TRBD1. Germline loops: CDR1 SGHRS, CDR2 YFSETQ. V lost 3 bases and J lost 7; bases outside the gene matches: 2. The CDR3 contains 13 residues. This CDR3 is CASSWTGENEQFF. CDR3 nucleotide sequence: TGCGCCAGCAGCTGGACAGGGGAGAATGAGCAGTTCTTC.

This chain connects TRBV6-5 to TRBJ1-6; tentative D call: TRBD1 (5 bases). The germline V gene has CDR1 MNHEY and CDR2 SVGAGI. Trimming stripped 0 bases from V and 8 bases from J, with 11 bases between. This CDR3 region has 15 residues. CDR3 DNA sequence: TGTGCCAGCAGTTACTCGGGACCGGGCGATTCACCCCTCCACTTT. Amino acid sequence: CASSYSGPGDSPLHF.

This clonotype was seen a few times. The chain combines TRBV18 with TRBJ2-3; 8 positions match TRBD2. The V gene's germline CDR1 is KGHSH and CDR2 LQKENI. Trimming took 1 base from V and 2 from J; bases not matched to a gene: 5. The CDR3 covers 16 residues. The CDR3 bases are TGTGCCAGCTCACCACGGGTAGCGGGGAACACAGATACGCAGTATTTT. Translation: CASSPRVAGNTDTQYF.

Ten or more counts support this clonotype. Here the CDR3 DNA reads TGTGCCAGCAGCCGGGACGGCAATGAGCAGTTCTTC. Its protein product is CASSRDGNEQFF. The genes are TRBV5-6 and TRBJ2-1, with D perhaps TRBD1 or TRBD2 (5 bases each). Trimming took off 4 bases at V and 6 bases at J, with 8 bases between the two ends. The CDR3 consists of 12 residues. Germline V lookup: CDR1 SGHDT, CDR2 YYEEEE.

This clonotype appeared many times. The chain combines TRBV4-1 with TRBJ1-5, with D possibly being TRBD1 (5 bases). Between the trimmed V and J ends, which lost 2 bases and 7 bases, there was a span of 18 bases. There are 16 residues in the CDR3. Germline CDR1 is MGHRA and CDR2 is YSYEKL. CDR3 in amino acids: CASSQLWGEGGQPQHF. CDR3 DNA: TGCGCCAGCAGCCAACTCTGGGGGGAAGGTGGGCAGCCCCAGCATTTT.

This clonotype was seen only a few times. The chain has TRBV6-5 and TRBJ2-3; D not certain. The CDR3 is 11 residues long. The germline V gene has CDR1 MNHEY and CDR2 SVGAGI. The V end was cut by 7 bases, the J end by 2 bases, with 4 bases between. The CDR3 here is CASKNTDTQYF. In DNA, the CDR3 is TGTGCCAGCAAAAACACAGATACGCAGTATTTT.

This clonotype was found a few times. The V call is TRBV7-6, the J call TRBJ2-7; 8 bases line up with TRBD1. V shed 2 bases, J shed 1 base, and the junction held 4 bases outside the gene matches. This CDR3 spans 15 amino acids. The germline V gene encodes CDR1 SGHVS and CDR2 FNYEAQ. The CDR3 DNA reads as TGTGCCAGCAGCTTAAGACAGGGGCCTTCCTACGAGCAGTACTTC. Translated, it gives CASSLRQGPSYEQYF.

The rearrangement links TRBV4-1 to TRBJ1-1; no reliable D call. The CDR3 is 11 amino acids. Trimming removed 0 bases at V and 6 bases at J, with 2 bases between. Germline V gene sequence: CDR1 MGHRA, CDR2 YSYEKL. This chain's CDR3 is CASSQEAEAFF. The DNA for the CDR3 is TGCGCCAGCAGCCAAGAGGCTGAAGCTTTCTTT.

V and J are TRBV2 and TRBJ1-6; 9 bases match TRBD1. Per the germline V gene, CDR1 is SNHLY and CDR2 is FYNNEI. Unmatched junction bases numbered 9, after V lost 6 bases and J lost 9 bases. This CDR3 region has 15 residues. The CDR3 DNA sequence: TGTGCCAGCAGCCAAAACAAGGGACAGGGTTCACCCCTCCACTTT. Its translation: CASSQNKGQGSPLHF.

This clonotype was observed at least ten times. The V and J genes are TRBV2 and TRBJ2-1; TRBD2 aligns across 10 bases. The CDR3 loop spans 15 amino acids. In germline, CDR1 is SNHLY, CDR2 FYNNEI. Unmatched junction bases numbered 9, after V lost 7 bases and J lost 6 bases. The CDR3 here is CASTRSGGPGNEQFF. The CDR3 bases are TGTGCCAGCACACGTAGCGGGGGGCCGGGCAATGAGCAGTTCTTC.

This clonotype was observed a handful of times. The rearrangement joins TRBV7-2 to TRBJ2-7; D might be TRBD1 (5 bases). CDR3 length equals 14 residues. Trimming cost V 1 base and J 4 bases, with 11 bases left between them. Germline V gene lookup returns CDR1 SGHTA and CDR2 FQGNSA. The CDR3 spells CASSLVQGHYEQYF. CDR3 nucleotide sequence: TGTGCCAGCAGCTTAGTGCAGGGCCATTACGAGCAGTACTTC.

In its sample, this clonotype was seen a few times. The CDR3: CASSSHPMVDSPLHF. CDR3 bases: TGTGCCAGCAGCTCTCATCCTATGGTGGATTCACCCCTCCACTTT. V gene TRBV12-3 or TRBV12-4 combines with J gene TRBJ1-6; D not resolved. Trimming pared 6 bases from V and 8 bases from J, leaving 17 bases between. The CDR3 totals 15 residues.

There are a few counts of this clonotype. The chain employs TRBV5-1 and TRBJ1-6; 11 nucleotides line up with TRBD1. The CDR3 runs to 15 residues. CDR1 is SGHRS and CDR2 is YFSETQ in the germline V gene. The V gene end was trimmed by 0 bases and the J gene end by 9 bases; junction bases not matched to a gene: 2. CDR3 sequence reads: CASSLGTGGGSPLHF. The CDR3 nucleotides read TGCGCCAGCAGCTTGGGGACAGGGGGCGGTTCACCCCTCCACTTT.

The chain uses TRBV29-1 and TRBJ2-3; D might be TRBD1 (5 bases). Germline CDR1 is SQVTM and CDR2 is ANQGSEA. The CDR3 has 15 residues. Trimming removed 2 bases from V and 3 bases from J, with 15 bases in between. The CDR3 is CSVEYRGMGTDTQYF. In DNA, the CDR3 is TGCAGCGTTGAATATAGGGGCATGGGGACAGATACGCAGTATTTT.

Here the CDR3 DNA reads TGCGCCAGCCGACCTTCCGGGTTCCTCACCGGGGAGCTGTTTTTT. This sequence encodes CASRPSGFLTGELFF. V usage is TRBV4-1 and J usage is TRBJ2-2; D call uncertain. The V end lost 8 bases, the J end lost 4 bases, and 17 bases lay between the germline ends. Germline CDR1 and CDR2: MGHRA and YSYEKL. CDR3 size: 15 residues.

The chain combines TRBV4-1 with TRBJ2-7; 7 nucleotides align to TRBD2. Germline V lookup: CDR1 MGHRA, CDR2 YSYEKL. V dropped 0 bases and J dropped 2; count of bases not matched to a gene: 4. This CDR3 region has 15 residues. The CDR3 DNA is TGCGCCAGCAGCCAAGATGCGGGGGAGGCCTACGAGCAGTACTTC. Amino acids: CASSQDAGEAYEQYF.